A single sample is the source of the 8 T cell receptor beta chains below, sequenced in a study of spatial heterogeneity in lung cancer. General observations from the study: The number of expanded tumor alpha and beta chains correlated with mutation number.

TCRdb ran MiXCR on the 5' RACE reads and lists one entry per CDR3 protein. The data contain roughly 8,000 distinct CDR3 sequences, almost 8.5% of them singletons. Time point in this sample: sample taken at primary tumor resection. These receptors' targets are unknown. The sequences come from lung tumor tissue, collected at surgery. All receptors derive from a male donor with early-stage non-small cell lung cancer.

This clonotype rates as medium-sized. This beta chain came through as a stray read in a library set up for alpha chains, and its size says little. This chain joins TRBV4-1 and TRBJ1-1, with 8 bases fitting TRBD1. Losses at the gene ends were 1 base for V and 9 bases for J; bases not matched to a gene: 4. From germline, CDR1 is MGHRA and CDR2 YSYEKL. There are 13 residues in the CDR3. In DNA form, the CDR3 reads TGCGCCAGCAGCCAAGGGACCAGGGGGCAAGCTTTCTTT. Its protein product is CASSQGTRGQAFF.

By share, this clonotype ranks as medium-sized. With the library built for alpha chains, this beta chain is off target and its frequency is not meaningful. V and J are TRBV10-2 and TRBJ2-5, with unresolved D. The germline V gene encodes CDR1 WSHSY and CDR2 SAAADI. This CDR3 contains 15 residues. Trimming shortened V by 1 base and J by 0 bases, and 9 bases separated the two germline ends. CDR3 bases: TGCGCCAGCAGTGAGTACAGCTTGTACCAAGAGACCCAGTACTTC. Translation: CASSEYSLYQETQYF.

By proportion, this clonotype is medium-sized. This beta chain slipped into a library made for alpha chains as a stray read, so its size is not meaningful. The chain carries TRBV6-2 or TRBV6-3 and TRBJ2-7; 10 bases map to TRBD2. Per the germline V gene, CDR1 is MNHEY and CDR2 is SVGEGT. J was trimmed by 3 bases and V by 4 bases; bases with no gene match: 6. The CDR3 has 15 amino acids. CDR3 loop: CASSSLLAGIYEQYF. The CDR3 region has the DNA TGTGCCAGCAGTTCCCTACTAGCGGGGATCTACGAGCAGTACTTC.

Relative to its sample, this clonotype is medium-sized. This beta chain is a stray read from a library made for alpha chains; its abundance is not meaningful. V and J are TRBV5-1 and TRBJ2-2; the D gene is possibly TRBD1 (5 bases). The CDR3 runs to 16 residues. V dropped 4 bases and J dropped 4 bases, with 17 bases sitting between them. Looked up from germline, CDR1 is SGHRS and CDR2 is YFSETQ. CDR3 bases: TGCGCCAGCAGCAAGGACACCCTCCGAGGCACCGGGGAGCTGTTTTTT. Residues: CASSKDTLRGTGELFF.

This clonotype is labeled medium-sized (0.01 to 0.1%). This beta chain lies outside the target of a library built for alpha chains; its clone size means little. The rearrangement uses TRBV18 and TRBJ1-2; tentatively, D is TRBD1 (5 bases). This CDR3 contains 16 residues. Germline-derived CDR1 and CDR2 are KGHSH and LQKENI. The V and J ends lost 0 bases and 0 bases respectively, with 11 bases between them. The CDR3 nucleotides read TGTGCCAGCTCACCACCGGCGCAACAGGCTAACTATGGCTACACCTTC. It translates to CASSPPAQQANYGYTF. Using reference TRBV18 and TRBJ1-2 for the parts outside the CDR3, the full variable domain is NAGVMQNPRHLVRRRGQEARLRCSPMKGHSHVYWYRQLPEEGLKFMVYLQKENIIDESGMPKERFSAEFPKEGPSILRIQQVVRGDSAAYFCASSPPAQQANYGYTFGSGTRLTVV.

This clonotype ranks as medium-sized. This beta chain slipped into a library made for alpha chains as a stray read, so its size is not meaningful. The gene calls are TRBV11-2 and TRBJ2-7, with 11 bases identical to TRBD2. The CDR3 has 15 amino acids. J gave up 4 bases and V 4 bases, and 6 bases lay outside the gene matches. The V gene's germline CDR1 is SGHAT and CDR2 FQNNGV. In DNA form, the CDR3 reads TGTGCCAGCAGCTACGGGACTAGCGGTTTTTACGAGCAGTACTTC. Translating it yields CASSYGTSGFYEQYF. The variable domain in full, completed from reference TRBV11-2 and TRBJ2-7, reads EAGVAQSPRYKIIEKRQSVAFWCNPISGHATLYWYQQILGQGPKLLIQFQNNGVVDDSQLPKDRFSAERLKGVDSTLKIQPAKLEDSAVYLCASSYGTSGFYEQYFGPGTRLTVT.

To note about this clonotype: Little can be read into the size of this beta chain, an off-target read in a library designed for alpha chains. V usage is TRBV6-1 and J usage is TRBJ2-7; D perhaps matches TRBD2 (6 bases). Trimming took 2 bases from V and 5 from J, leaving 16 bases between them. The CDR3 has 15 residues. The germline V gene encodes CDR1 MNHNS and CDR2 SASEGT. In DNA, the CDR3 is TGTGCCAGCAGTGAATTAAAGTCGGGAGACGACGAGCAGTACTTC. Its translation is CASSELKSGDDEQYF.

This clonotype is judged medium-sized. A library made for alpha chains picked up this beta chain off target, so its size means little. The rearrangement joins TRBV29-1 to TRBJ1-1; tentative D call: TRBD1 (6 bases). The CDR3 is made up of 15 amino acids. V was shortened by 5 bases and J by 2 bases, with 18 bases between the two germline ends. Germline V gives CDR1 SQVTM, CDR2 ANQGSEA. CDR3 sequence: CSVFTMDRGNTEAFF. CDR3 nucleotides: TGCAGCGTTTTTACGATGGACAGAGGCAACACTGAAGCTTTCTTT.